This is a list of T cell receptor beta chains from one sample in a study of Ad26.COV2.S vaccination and SARS-CoV-2 variants. The method was immunoSEQ multiplex PCR; TCRdb's version includes in-frame clones alone and lacks a portion of them. The table lists over 250,000 clones, more than 75% of them singletons. The specimen comprised peripheral blood, sampled in a trial of Ad26.COV2.S vaccine versus placebo. The receptor source for this set is a person between 18 and 59 years old who received the Ad26.COV2.S COVID-19 vaccine or a placebo. The conserved cysteine and the conserved F or W are not part of the CDR3 here. The D gene is left open where the match is weak.

.,TRBV7-6,ASSSTSGTQY
TRBD1,TRBV2,ASSTGTGNYEQY
.,TRBV5-1,ASTQWGGSNTGELF
.,TRBV7-9,ASLILRWGHMNTEAF
.,TRBV7-9,ASSLTDNEQF
.,TRBV2,ARRTLETGRIIMNTEAF
TRBD2,TRBV19,ASSLRASGKDTGELF
TRBD1,TRBV2,AKTRDSYGYT
TRBD2,TRBV2,ASRLAGPTPYEQY
.,TRBV7-2,ASSFRGGANPNEQF
.,TRBV6-5,ASSYVGSSYNSPLH
TRBD2,TRBV15,ATSTGGTDTQY
.,TRBV27,ASSLYPTAEAF
.,TRBV6-5,ATELEQGRKLF
TRBD2,TRBV18,ASSPGREGIVEQF
.,TRBV6-5,ASSLSTAAKNIQY